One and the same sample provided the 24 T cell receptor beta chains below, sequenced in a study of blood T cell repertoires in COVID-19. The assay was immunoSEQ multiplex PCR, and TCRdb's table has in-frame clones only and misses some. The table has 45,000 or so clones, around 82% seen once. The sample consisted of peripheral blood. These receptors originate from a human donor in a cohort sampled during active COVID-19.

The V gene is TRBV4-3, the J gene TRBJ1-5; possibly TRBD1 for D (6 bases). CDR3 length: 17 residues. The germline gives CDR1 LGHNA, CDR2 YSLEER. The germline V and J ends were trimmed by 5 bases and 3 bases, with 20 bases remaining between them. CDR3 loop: CASSISGNRDINQPQHF. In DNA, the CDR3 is TGCGCCAGCAGCATTAGCGGGAACCGGGACATCAATCAGCCCCAGCATTTT.

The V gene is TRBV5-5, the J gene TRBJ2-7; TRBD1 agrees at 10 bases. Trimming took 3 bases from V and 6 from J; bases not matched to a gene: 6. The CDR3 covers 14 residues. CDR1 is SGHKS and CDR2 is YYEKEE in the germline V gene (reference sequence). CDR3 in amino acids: CASSWDRGPLEQYF. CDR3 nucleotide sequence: TGTGCCAGCAGCTGGGACAGGGGTCCCCTCGAGCAGTACTTC.

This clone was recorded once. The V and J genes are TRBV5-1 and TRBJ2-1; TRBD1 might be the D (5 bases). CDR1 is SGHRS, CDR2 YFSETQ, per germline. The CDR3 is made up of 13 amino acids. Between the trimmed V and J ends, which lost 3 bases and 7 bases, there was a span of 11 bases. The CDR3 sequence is CASSSNRNNEQFF. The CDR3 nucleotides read TGCGCCAGCAGCTCAAACAGGAATAATGAGCAGTTCTTC.

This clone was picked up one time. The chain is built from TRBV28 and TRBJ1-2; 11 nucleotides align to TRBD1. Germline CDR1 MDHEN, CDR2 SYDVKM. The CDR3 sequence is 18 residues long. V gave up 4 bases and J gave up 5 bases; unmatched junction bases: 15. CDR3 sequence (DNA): TGTGCCAGCAGTTCTGGGGCAACCGGGACAGGGGGTCTTTATGGCTACACCTTC. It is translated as CASSSGATGTGGLYGYTF.

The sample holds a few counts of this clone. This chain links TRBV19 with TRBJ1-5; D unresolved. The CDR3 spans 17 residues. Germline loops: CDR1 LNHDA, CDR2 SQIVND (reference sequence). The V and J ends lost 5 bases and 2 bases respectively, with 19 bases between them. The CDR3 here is CASSPYPGRGGNQPQHF. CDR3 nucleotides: TGTGCCAGTAGTCCATACCCCGGCCGGGGTGGCAATCAGCCCCAGCATTTT.

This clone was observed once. The CDR3 reads CASSTQGAPGKAFF. The CDR3 coding sequence is TGTGCCAGCAGTACCCAGGGGGCCCCAGGGAAAGCTTTCTTT. The chain couples TRBV2 to TRBJ1-1; 8 nucleotides agree with TRBD1. The J segment lost 9 bases and the V segment lost 5 bases, leaving 11 bases of the junction unmatched. CDR3 length: 14 residues. CDR1 and CDR2 from the germline V gene are SNHLY and FYNNEI.

The CDR3 DNA is TGTGCCACCAGCAGAGACCTCGGAGGGGTCCAAGAGACCCAGTACTTC. As protein: CATSRDLGGVQETQYF. The chain joins TRBV15 to TRBJ2-5; D possibly corresponds to TRBD2 (6 bases). Looked up from germline, CDR1 is LNHNV and CDR2 is YYDKDF (reference sequence). This CDR3 contains 16 residues. The V end lost 0 bases, the J end lost 1 base, and 12 bases lay between the germline ends. Looking up the rest from reference TRBV15 and TRBJ2-5 gives the full variable domain: DAMVIQNPRYQVTQFGKPVTLSCSQTLNHNVMYWYQQKSSQAPKLLFHYYDKDFNNEADTPDNFQSRRPNTSFCFLDIRSPGLGDTAMYLCATSRDLGGVQETQYFGPGTRLLVL.

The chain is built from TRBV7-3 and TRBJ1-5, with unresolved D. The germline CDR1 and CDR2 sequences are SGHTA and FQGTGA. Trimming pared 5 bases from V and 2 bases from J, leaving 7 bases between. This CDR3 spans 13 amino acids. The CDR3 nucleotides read TGTGCCAGCAGCCTAGACGGCAATCAGCCCCAGCATTTT. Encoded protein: CASSLDGNQPQHF.

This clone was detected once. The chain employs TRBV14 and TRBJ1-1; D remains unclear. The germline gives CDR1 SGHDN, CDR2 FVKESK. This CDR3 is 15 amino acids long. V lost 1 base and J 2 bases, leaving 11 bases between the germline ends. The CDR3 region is CASSQVSLFNTEAFF. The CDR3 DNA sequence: TGTGCCAGCAGCCAAGTAAGCCTTTTCAACACTGAAGCTTTCTTT.

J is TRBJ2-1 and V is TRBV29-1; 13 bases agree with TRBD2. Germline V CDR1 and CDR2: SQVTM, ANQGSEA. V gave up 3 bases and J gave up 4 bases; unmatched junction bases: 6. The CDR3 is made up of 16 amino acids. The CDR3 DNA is TGCAGCGTTGACGTACTAGCGGGAGGGAGGTACAATGAGCAGTTCTTC. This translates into CSVDVLAGGRYNEQFF.

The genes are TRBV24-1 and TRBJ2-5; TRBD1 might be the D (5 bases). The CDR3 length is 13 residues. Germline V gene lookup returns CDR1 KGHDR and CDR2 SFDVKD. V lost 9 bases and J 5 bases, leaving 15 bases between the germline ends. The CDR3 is CATGAPVGETQYF. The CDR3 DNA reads TGTGCCACCGGGGCCCCGGTAGGTGAGACCCAGTACTTC.

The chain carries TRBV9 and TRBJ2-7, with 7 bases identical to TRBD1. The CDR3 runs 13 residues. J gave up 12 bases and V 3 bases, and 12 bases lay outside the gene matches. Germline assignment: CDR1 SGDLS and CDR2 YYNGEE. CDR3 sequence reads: CASSGPTGTAMYF. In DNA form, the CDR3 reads TGTGCCAGCAGCGGACCTACCGGGACAGCGATGTACTTC.

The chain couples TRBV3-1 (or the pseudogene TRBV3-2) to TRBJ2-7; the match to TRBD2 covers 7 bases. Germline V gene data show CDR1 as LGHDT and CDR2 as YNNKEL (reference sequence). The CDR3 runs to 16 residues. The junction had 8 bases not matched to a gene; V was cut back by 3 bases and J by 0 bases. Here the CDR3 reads CASSQGGGSLSYEQYF. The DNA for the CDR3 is TGTGCCAGCAGCCAGGGCGGCGGGAGTCTCTCCTACGAGCAGTACTTC.

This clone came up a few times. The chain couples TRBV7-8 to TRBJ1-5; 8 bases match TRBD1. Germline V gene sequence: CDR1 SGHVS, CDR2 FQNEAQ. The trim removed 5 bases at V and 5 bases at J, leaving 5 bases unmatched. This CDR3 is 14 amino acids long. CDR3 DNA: TGTGCCAGCAGCGAGGACAGGGATTATCAGCCCCAGCATTTT. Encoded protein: CASSEDRDYQPQHF. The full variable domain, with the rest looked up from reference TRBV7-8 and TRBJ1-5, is GAGVSQSPRYKVAKRGQDVALRCDPISGHVSLFWYQQALGQGPEFLTYFQNEAQLDKSGLPSDRFFAERPEGSVSTLKIQRTQQEDSAVYLCASSEDRDYQPQHFGDGTRLSIL.

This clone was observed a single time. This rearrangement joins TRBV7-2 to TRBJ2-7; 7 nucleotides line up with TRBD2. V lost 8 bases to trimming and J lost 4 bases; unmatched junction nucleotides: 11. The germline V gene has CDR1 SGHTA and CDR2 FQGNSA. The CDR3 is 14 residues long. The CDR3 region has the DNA TGTGCCAGCCGCCCCGGCGGGAGTCAGTACGAGCAGTACTTC. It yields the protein CASRPGGSQYEQYF.

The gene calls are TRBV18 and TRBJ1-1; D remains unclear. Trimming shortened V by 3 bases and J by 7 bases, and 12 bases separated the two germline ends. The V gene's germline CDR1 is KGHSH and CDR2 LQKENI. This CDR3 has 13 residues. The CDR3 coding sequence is TGTGCCAGCTCACCGAGGGAGGAAGGTGAAGCTTTCTTT. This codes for CASSPREEGEAFF.

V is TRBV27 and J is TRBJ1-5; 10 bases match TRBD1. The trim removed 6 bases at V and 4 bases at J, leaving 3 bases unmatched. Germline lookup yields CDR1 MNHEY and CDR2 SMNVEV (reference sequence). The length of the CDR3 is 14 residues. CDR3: CASRPGQGNQPQHF. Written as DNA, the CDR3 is TGTGCCAGCAGACCGGGACAGGGGAATCAGCCCCAGCATTTT.

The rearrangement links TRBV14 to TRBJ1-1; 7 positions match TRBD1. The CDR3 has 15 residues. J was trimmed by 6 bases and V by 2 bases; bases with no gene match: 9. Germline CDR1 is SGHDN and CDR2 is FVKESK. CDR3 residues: CASSQQTTGRAEAFF. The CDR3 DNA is TGTGCCAGCAGCCAACAGACGACAGGGCGAGCTGAAGCTTTCTTT. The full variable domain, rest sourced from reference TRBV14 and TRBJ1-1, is EAGVTQFPSHSVIEKGQTVTLRCDPISGHDNLYWYRRVMGKEIKFLLHFVKESKQDESGMPNNRFLAERTGGTYSTLKVQPAELEDSGVYFCASSQQTTGRAEAFFGQGTRLTVV.

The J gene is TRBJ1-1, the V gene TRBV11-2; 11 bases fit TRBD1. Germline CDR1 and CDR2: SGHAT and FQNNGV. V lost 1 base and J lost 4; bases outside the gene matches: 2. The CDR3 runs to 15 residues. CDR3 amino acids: CASSLAGTGGTEAFF. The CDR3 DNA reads TGTGCCAGCAGCTTAGCGGGGACAGGGGGCACTGAAGCTTTCTTT.

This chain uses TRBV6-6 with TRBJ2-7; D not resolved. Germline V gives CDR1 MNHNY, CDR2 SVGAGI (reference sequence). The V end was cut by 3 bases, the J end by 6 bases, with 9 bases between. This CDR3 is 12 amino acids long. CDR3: CASSYGPREQYF. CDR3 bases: TGTGCCAGCAGTTATGGCCCCCGCGAGCAGTACTTC.

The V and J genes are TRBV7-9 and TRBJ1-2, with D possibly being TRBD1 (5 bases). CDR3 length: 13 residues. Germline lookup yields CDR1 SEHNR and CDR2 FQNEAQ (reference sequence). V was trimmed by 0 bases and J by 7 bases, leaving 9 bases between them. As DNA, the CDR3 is TGTGCCAGCAGCTTAGCCTCAGGGTCTGGCTACACCTTC. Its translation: CASSLASGSGYTF.

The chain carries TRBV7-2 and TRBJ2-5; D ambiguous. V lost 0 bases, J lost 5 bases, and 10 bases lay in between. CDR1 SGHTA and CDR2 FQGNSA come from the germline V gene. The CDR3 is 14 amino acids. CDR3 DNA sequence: TGTGCCAGCAGCTTAGCGGGCCGCCGGGAGACCCAGTACTTC. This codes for CASSLAGRRETQYF.

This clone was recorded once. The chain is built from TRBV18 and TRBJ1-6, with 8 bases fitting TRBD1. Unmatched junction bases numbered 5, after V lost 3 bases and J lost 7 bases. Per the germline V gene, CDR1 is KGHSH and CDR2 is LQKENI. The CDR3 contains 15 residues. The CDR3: CASSPGQAGNSPLHF. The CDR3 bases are TGTGCCAGCTCACCGGGACAGGCAGGGAATTCACCCCTCCACTTT. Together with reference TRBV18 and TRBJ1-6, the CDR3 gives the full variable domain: NAGVMQNPRHLVRRRGQEARLRCSPMKGHSHVYWYRQLPEEGLKFMVYLQKENIIDESGMPKERFSAEFPKEGPSILRIQQVVRGDSAAYFCASSPGQAGNSPLHFGNGTRLTVT.

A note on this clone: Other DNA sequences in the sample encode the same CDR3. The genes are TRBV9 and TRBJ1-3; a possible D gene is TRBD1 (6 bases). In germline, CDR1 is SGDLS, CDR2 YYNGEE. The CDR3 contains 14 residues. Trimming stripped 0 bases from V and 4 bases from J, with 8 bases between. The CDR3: CASSVGGPGNTIYF. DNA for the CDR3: TGTGCCAGCAGCGTAGGGGGGCCCGGAAACACCATATATTTT.